These 30 T cell receptor beta chains were all obtained from the same sample, sequenced in a study of blood T cells in healthy people across ages. With a J-beta primer mix and a sample-barcoded 5' primer, a second PCR ran roughly 6 to 11 cycles. MiXCR, applied by TCRdb to the 5' RACE reads, yields one record per CDR3 protein. The sample holds 1,500,000 or so distinct CDR3 sequences, approximately 59% seen once. Sequencing was done on a sample of blood. All receptors come from a man aged 18 to 30 in good health.

The V call is TRBV3-1, the J call TRBJ2-7, with 11 nucleotides matching TRBD2. The CDR3 covers 17 residues. Germline CDR1 LGHDT, CDR2 YNNKEL (reference sequence). V shed 4 bases and J 2 bases; nucleotides not matched to a gene: 10. CDR3 nucleotides: TGTGCCAGCAGCCCAAGCCCTAGCGGGAGGAAACCCTACGAGCAGTACTTC. Its protein product is CASSPSPSGRKPYEQYF.

This clonotype has just a few counts. This chain joins TRBV4-3 and TRBJ2-7; D may be TRBD1 (5 bases). The CDR3 is 14 amino acids. Germline V gene data show CDR1 as LGHNA and CDR2 as YSLEER. Trimming pared 0 bases from V and 5 bases from J, leaving 11 bases between. CDR3 amino acids: CASSQDYPGNEQYF. The CDR3 DNA reads TGCGCCAGCAGCCAAGATTACCCAGGGAACGAGCAGTACTTC.

This clonotype was observed a few times. This chain uses TRBV9 with TRBJ2-7; 8 nucleotides agree with TRBD1. The CDR3 runs 15 residues. The trim removed 4 bases at V and 2 bases at J, leaving 8 bases unmatched. Germline-derived CDR1 and CDR2 are SGDLS and YYNGEE. CDR3 DNA: TGTGCCAGCAGCCCACATGGACAGGGTCCCTACGAGCAGTACTTC. It specifies CASSPHGQGPYEQYF.

In this sample, this clonotype turned up a few times. The CDR3 nucleotides are TGTGCCAGCACCTCCCGGGACATAGACTACGAGCAGTACTTC. Protein product: CASTSRDIDYEQYF. The chain has TRBV25-1 and TRBJ2-7; TRBD1 is a possible D gene (6 bases). The CDR3 extends over 14 amino acids. CDR1 and CDR2 (germline): MGHDK, SYGVNS. Trimming removed 7 bases from V and 3 bases from J, with 16 bases in between.

The rearrangement joins TRBV5-1 to TRBJ1-4; D perhaps matches TRBD1 (6 bases). Trimming cost V 3 bases and J 0 bases, with 9 bases left between them. CDR1 is SGHRS, CDR2 YFSETQ, per germline. This CDR3 spans 15 amino acids. The CDR3 loop reads CASSSWGPTNEKLFF. Written as DNA, the CDR3 is TGCGCCAGCAGCTCTTGGGGGCCAACTAATGAAAAACTGTTTTTT. Combining the CDR3 with reference TRBV5-1 and TRBJ1-4 gives the whole variable domain KAGVTQTPRYLIKTRGQQVTLSCSPISGHRSVSWYQQTPGQGLQFLFEYFSETQRNKGNFPGRFSGRQFSNSRSEMNVSTLELGDSALYLCASSSWGPTNEKLFFGSGTQLSVL.

The chain links TRBV7-9 to TRBJ2-2; D perhaps matches TRBD2 (6 bases). The CDR3 consists of 15 residues. Trimming shortened V by 8 bases and J by 0 bases, and 13 bases separated the two germline ends. The germline gives CDR1 SEHNR, CDR2 FQNEAQ (reference sequence). The CDR3 spells CASAQGLPNTGELFF. The CDR3 DNA is TGTGCCAGCGCCCAAGGACTACCGAACACCGGGGAGCTGTTTTTT.

The chain employs TRBV21-1 and TRBJ2-7; the tabulated D call, TRBD1, remains unverified against the DNA. TRBV21-1 is annotated as a pseudogene. The CDR3 totals 12 residues. CDR3 amino acids: CASSPWNYEQYF. CDR3 DNA: TGTGCCTCATCCCCTTGGAATTACGAGCAGTACTTC.

This clonotype has just a few counts. V is TRBV7-9 and J is TRBJ2-5; D perhaps matches TRBD2 (6 bases). The length of the CDR3 is 15 residues. Germline lookup yields CDR1 SEHNR and CDR2 FQNEAQ (reference sequence). Deletions cut 6 bases from V and 4 bases from J, with 18 bases between. CDR3 loop: CASRQHSDGRETQYF. The CDR3 nucleotides are TGTGCCAGCAGGCAACACTCCGACGGGAGAGAGACCCAGTACTTC.

This chain connects TRBV20-1 to TRBJ1-5; 7 bases match TRBD1. The V gene end was trimmed by 6 bases and the J gene end by 6 bases; junction bases not matched to a gene: 8. Germline CDR1 reads DFQATT; CDR2 reads SNEGSKA (reference sequence). The CDR3 consists of 13 residues. CDR3 sequence: CSATGAPFQPQHF. The DNA for the CDR3 is TGCAGTGCAACAGGGGCCCCTTTTCAGCCCCAGCATTTT.

The rearrangement uses TRBV12-3 or TRBV12-4 and TRBJ2-2; either TRBD1 or TRBD2 may fit D (6 bases each). V lost 5 bases and J 9 bases, leaving 28 bases between the germline ends. The CDR3 has 18 residues. CDR3 nucleotide sequence: TGTGCCAGCAGTCCCCGATTCTCTCTAAGTGAGGGGGGCAGGGAGCTGTTTTTT. The encoded protein is CASSPRFSLSEGGRELFF.

The J gene is TRBJ2-1, the V gene TRBV3-1; possible D gene TRBD2, 5 bases. With 4 bases removed from V and 5 bases from J, the gap between germline ends came to 15 bases. CDR3 length: 15 residues. Per germline, CDR1 LGHDT and CDR2 YNNKEL (reference sequence). The CDR3 DNA reads TGTGCCAGCAGCCTCCGACTCCAGAGGGACAATGAGCAGTTCTTC. Its protein product is CASSLRLQRDNEQFF.

The chain combines TRBV4-3 with TRBJ1-2, with 7 bases that match TRBD1. With V trimmed by 4 bases and J by 4 bases, 6 bases remained unmatched. The V gene's germline CDR1 is LGHNA and CDR2 YSLEER. The CDR3 contains 14 residues. This CDR3 is CASSRGQDSYGYTF. The CDR3 DNA is TGCGCCAGCAGCCGCGGACAGGACAGCTATGGCTACACCTTC.

V gene TRBV20-1 combines with J gene TRBJ1-2; 7 nucleotides match TRBD1. V shed 2 bases, J shed 4 bases, and the junction held 1 base outside the gene matches. The V gene's germline CDR1 is DFQATT and CDR2 SNEGSKA (reference sequence). The CDR3 runs to 12 residues. CDR3 region: CSARRDSYGYTF. DNA for the CDR3: TGCAGTGCTAGACGGGACAGCTATGGCTACACCTTC.

The chain employs TRBV30 and TRBJ1-2; no clear D gene. Germline assignment: CDR1 GTSNPN and CDR2 SVGIG (reference sequence). The V and J ends lost 0 bases and 2 bases respectively, with 13 bases between them. The CDR3 sequence is 15 residues long. For the CDR3, the DNA is TGTGCCTGGAGTGTGAGCGAACAGCTCAACTATGGCTACACCTTC. Translation gives CAWSVSEQLNYGYTF.

In its sample, this clonotype was seen a few times. The chain combines TRBV12-3 or TRBV12-4 with TRBJ2-5; TRBD1 is a possible D gene (6 bases). The CDR3 is 14 amino acids. V lost 6 bases, J lost 1 base, and 12 bases lay in between. CDR3 loop: CASSPGHRQETQYF. CDR3 in DNA: TGTGCCAGCAGCCCGGGACACCGCCAAGAGACCCAGTACTTC.

On this clonotype: An end of the junction does not agree with germline; a read error may underlie this. V and J are TRBV27 and TRBJ1-6, with 7 bases lining up with TRBD1. Germline loops: CDR1 MNHEY, CDR2 SMNVEV (reference sequence). The CDR3 has 16 residues. CDR3 sequence: CASSPETTGLGSPPHF. CDR3 DNA sequence: TGTGCCAGCAGTCCCGAAACGACAGGGTTAGGATCACCCCCCCACTTT.

J is TRBJ2-5 and V is TRBV5-1, with 11 bases matching TRBD2. Trimming took 0 bases from V and 11 from J; bases not matched to a gene: 21. Germline V lookup: CDR1 SGHRS, CDR2 YFSETQ. This CDR3 is built from 19 residues. This CDR3 is CASSLDGTSGIRDYNEQYF. The CDR3, as DNA: TGCGCCAGCAGCTTGGACGGGACTAGCGGCATCCGGGACTACAATGAGCAGTACTTC.

The CDR3: CASSQRGSKYNEQFF. The CDR3 DNA reads as TGTGCCAGCAGCCAGCGCGGGAGTAAGTACAATGAGCAGTTCTTC. The chain joins TRBV14 to TRBJ2-1, with TRBD2 identical over 7 bases. V shed 3 bases and J 4 bases; nucleotides not matched to a gene: 6. Germline-derived CDR1 and CDR2 are SGHDN and FVKESK. This CDR3 has 15 amino acids.

This clonotype was counted a single time. The chain carries TRBV20-1 and TRBJ2-7; 11 nucleotides agree with TRBD2. The V gene end was trimmed by 0 bases and the J gene end by 10 bases; junction bases not matched to a gene: 11. The CDR3 spans 15 residues. Germline-derived CDR1 and CDR2 are DFQATT and SNEGSKA (reference sequence). The CDR3 protein is CSAREYSGTSGFQYF. In DNA form, the CDR3 reads TGCAGTGCTAGAGAGTACTCCGGGACTAGCGGTTTCCAGTACTTC.

This clonotype appeared a single time. The rearrangement uses TRBV18 and TRBJ2-7; possibly TRBD1 or TRBD2 for D (5 bases each). V gave up 3 bases and J gave up 2 bases, with 14 bases separating them. CDR3 length: 15 amino acids. From germline, CDR1 is KGHSH and CDR2 LQKENI. The CDR3 DNA reads TGTGCCAGCTCACCGACCTGGGACGCCGCCTACGAGCAGTACTTC. This codes for CASSPTWDAAYEQYF. Supplemented by reference TRBV18 and TRBJ2-7, the full variable domain reads NAGVMQNPRHLVRRRGQEARLRCSPMKGHSHVYWYRQLPEEGLKFMVYLQKENIIDESGMPKERFSAEFPKEGPSILRIQQVVRGDSAAYFCASSPTWDAAYEQYFGPGTRLTVT.

V is TRBV9 and J is TRBJ2-6, with TRBD2 identical over 12 bases. The CDR3 is 20 residues long. Germline V gives CDR1 SGDLS, CDR2 YYNGEE. V lost 3 bases, J lost 0 bases, and 10 bases stayed unmatched. The CDR3 DNA sequence: TGTGCCAGCAGCGACTGGGATCAGACTAGCGGGGGCTCTGGGGCCAACGTCCTGACTTTC. This encodes CASSDWDQTSGGSGANVLTF.

The chain is built from TRBV24-1 and TRBJ2-3, with 7 bases identical to TRBD1. This CDR3 contains 12 residues. The trim removed 2 bases at V and 14 bases at J, leaving 6 bases unmatched. Germline CDR1 is KGHDR and CDR2 is SFDVKD. The CDR3 reads CATSDSDRPRYF. DNA for the CDR3: TGTGCCACCAGTGATTCGGACAGGCCGCGGTATTTT.

The rearrangement joins TRBV6-6 to TRBJ1-6; TRBD1 might be the D (5 bases). This CDR3 is 15 amino acids long. In germline, CDR1 is MNHNY, CDR2 SVGAGI (reference sequence). The V and J ends lost 2 bases and 7 bases respectively, with 12 bases between them. The CDR3 nucleotides read TGTGCCAGCAGTTACGGGGGGGTGGGGAATTCACCCCTCCACTTT. It specifies CASSYGGVGNSPLHF.

The gene calls are TRBV28 and TRBJ1-2; D remains ambiguous. V was trimmed by 6 bases and J by 8 bases, leaving 19 bases between them. CDR3 length: 14 residues. Germline CDR1 and CDR2: MDHEN and SYDVKM. CDR3 in DNA: TGTGCCAGCAGCTACAACGATCCACTACGGGGCTACACCTTC. It translates to CASSYNDPLRGYTF.

This chain links TRBV2 with TRBJ2-5; 7 bases agree with TRBD2. The CDR3 is 15 residues long. From germline, CDR1 is SNHLY and CDR2 FYNNEI. Losses at the gene ends were 0 bases for V and 11 bases for J; bases not matched to a gene: 12. CDR3 bases: TGTGCCAGCAGTGAAGCGCTCGGGGGAGGGCCTCTGCAGTACTTC. As protein: CASSEALGGGPLQYF.

The sample holds one count of this clonotype. This chain joins TRBV11-2 and TRBJ2-7; TRBD1 agrees at 7 bases. Germline V CDR1 and CDR2: SGHAT, FQNNGV. CDR3 length equals 16 residues. J gave up 3 bases and V 3 bases, and 11 bases lay outside the gene matches. CDR3 in amino acids: CASSFPKGASFYEQYF. In nucleotides, the CDR3 is TGTGCCAGCAGCTTTCCCAAGGGGGCGTCCTTCTACGAGCAGTACTTC. The full variable domain, its missing parts supplied by reference TRBV11-2 and TRBJ2-7, is EAGVAQSPRYKIIEKRQSVAFWCNPISGHATLYWYQQILGQGPKLLIQFQNNGVVDDSQLPKDRFSAERLKGVDSTLKIQPAKLEDSAVYLCASSFPKGASFYEQYFGPGTRLTVT.

CDR3 bases: TGTGCCAGCAGCTTGGTTCGCTTAGGACAGGGGGCCTACGAGCAGTACTTC. Its translation: CASSLVRLGQGAYEQYF. The rearrangement uses TRBV5-6 and TRBJ2-7, with TRBD1 matching over 10 bases. The V gene's germline CDR1 is SGHDT and CDR2 YYEEEE. The CDR3 length is 17 residues. V was clipped by 0 bases and J by 2 bases; unmatched bases: 8.

The chain is built from TRBV6-5 and TRBJ1-2; D might be TRBD1 (5 bases). Germline V gene lookup returns CDR1 MNHEY and CDR2 SVGAGI. The CDR3 covers 13 residues. Trimming took 2 bases from V and 4 from J, leaving 8 bases between them. DNA of the CDR3: TGTGCCAGCAGTTACGGGGCGGGCTATGGCTACACCTTC. Protein product: CASSYGAGYGYTF.

A single count supports this clonotype. The chain couples TRBV29-1 to TRBJ2-2; D assignment may be TRBD1 or TRBD2 (5 bases each). CDR1 is SQVTM and CDR2 is ANQGSEA in the germline V gene. Trimming cost V 3 bases and J 8 bases, with 13 bases left between them. The CDR3 length is 13 residues. CDR3 DNA: TGCAGCGTTGAGGGGGAATTGAGAGGGGAGCTGTTTTTT. It translates to CSVEGELRGELFF.

This clonotype was detected once. The rearrangement uses TRBV11-2 and TRBJ2-7; TRBD1 matches at 7 bases. The germline CDR1 and CDR2 sequences are SGHAT and FQNNGV. The V and J ends lost 5 bases and 5 bases, in that order; junction bases with no gene match: 9. The CDR3 sequence is 14 residues long. Here the CDR3 reads CASSPKRGLDEQYF. The CDR3 DNA sequence: TGTGCCAGCAGCCCAAAGAGGGGGCTCGACGAGCAGTACTTC.